One sample yielded the 29 T cell receptor beta chains listed below, sequenced in a study of immune evolution from preneoplasia to lung adenocarcinoma. The table came from immunoSEQ multiplex PCR; TCRdb's copy has only in-frame clones and leaves some out. The sample lists about 5,700 clones; 80% were seen once. The sample comprised FFPE minimally invasive lung adenocarcinoma tissue. These receptors originate from a person in their sixties or seventies with lung adenocarcinoma.

The chain couples TRBV5-8 to TRBJ1-4, with TRBD1 matching 7 bases. CDR3 length: 15 residues. Germline CDR1 reads SGHTS; CDR2 reads YDEGEE. V shed 3 bases, J shed 6 bases, and the junction held 8 bases outside the gene matches. The CDR3 region has the DNA TGTGCCAGCAGCTCCCACAGGGGAAACGATGAAAAACTGTTTTTT. Residues: CASSSHRGNDEKLFF.

V usage is TRBV5-1 and J usage is TRBJ1-1, with 9 bases that match TRBD1. Germline-derived CDR1 and CDR2 are SGHRS and YFSETQ. Unmatched junction bases numbered 21, after V lost 5 bases and J lost 10 bases. This CDR3 has 17 amino acids. The CDR3 DNA reads as TGCGCCAGCAGAGTGCGGGAACCGGGACAGGGAGCCAACGCAGCTTTCTTT. Amino acid sequence: CASRVREPGQGANAAFF.

J is TRBJ1-1 and V is TRBV15; TRBD1 agrees at 9 bases. This CDR3 has 15 residues. The germline V gene has CDR1 LNHNV and CDR2 YYDKDF (reference sequence). V shed 0 bases, J shed 5 bases, and the junction held 4 bases outside the gene matches. Here the CDR3 reads CATSRETGGLTEAFF. As DNA, the CDR3 is TGTGCCACCAGCAGAGAGACAGGGGGGTTAACTGAAGCTTTCTTT.

This chain uses TRBV7-3 with TRBJ2-3, with 8 bases lining up with TRBD2. This CDR3 comprises 16 residues. Looked up from germline, CDR1 is SGHTA and CDR2 is FQGTGA. The trim removed 5 bases at V and 3 bases at J, leaving 10 bases unmatched. DNA for the CDR3: TGTGCCAGCAGCCGGTCGGGTAGCGGGATAACAGATACGCAGTATTTT. Translation: CASSRSGSGITDTQYF.

The chain employs TRBV10-3 and TRBJ2-7, with 8 bases identical to TRBD2. The CDR3 has 12 amino acids. CDR1 is ENHRY and CDR2 is SYGVKD in the germline V gene. With 6 bases clipped from V and 5 bases from J, the junction kept 3 bases outside the gene matches. As DNA, the CDR3 is TGTGCCATCAGCCCAGCGGGAGACGAGCAGTACTTC. Its translation: CAISPAGDEQYF.

The J gene is TRBJ2-1, the V gene TRBV28; D gene uncertain. This CDR3 comprises 12 residues. Germline assignment: CDR1 MDHEN and CDR2 SYDVKM. V lost 6 bases and J 10 bases, leaving 13 bases between the germline ends. CDR3 protein: CASREGRLEQFF. CDR3 coding DNA: TGTGCCAGCAGGGAAGGCCGCCTCGAGCAGTTCTTC.

This chain uses TRBV15 with TRBJ2-1, with TRBD2 matching over 14 bases. The CDR3 spans 15 residues. Germline CDR1 and CDR2: LNHNV and YYDKDF (reference sequence). The V and J ends lost 3 bases and 5 bases, in that order; junction bases with no gene match: 0. DNA of the CDR3: TGTGCCACCAGCAGGGGACTAGCGGGAGACAATGAGCAGTTCTTC. Translated: CATSRGLAGDNEQFF.

V and J are TRBV9 and TRBJ1-2, with 10 bases lining up with TRBD1. The CDR3 covers 14 residues. The germline CDR1 and CDR2 sequences are SGDLS and YYNGEE. J gave up 8 bases and V 4 bases, and 8 bases lay outside the gene matches. This CDR3 reads CASSLGGQGTGYTF. The CDR3 bases are TGTGCCAGCAGCCTCGGGGGACAGGGGACGGGCTACACCTTC.

The chain links TRBV20-1 to TRBJ2-7, with D possibly TRBD1 on 5 matching bases. Germline V gene data show CDR1 as DFQATT and CDR2 as SNEGSKA (reference sequence). The CDR3 length is 11 residues. V was trimmed by 0 bases and J by 7 bases, leaving 7 bases between them. The CDR3 here is CSARESGEQYF. The CDR3 nucleotides are TGCAGTGCTAGAGAATCAGGGGAGCAGTACTTC.

This clone was observed a few times. V usage is TRBV2 and J usage is TRBJ2-7; the D gene is possibly TRBD1 (5 bases). The CDR3 has 11 residues. Germline lookup yields CDR1 SNHLY and CDR2 FYNNEI. The V end lost 6 bases, the J end lost 5 bases, and 8 bases lay between the germline ends. In DNA form, the CDR3 reads TGTGCCAGCAGGGGGCCCCACGAGCAGTACTTC. It is translated as CASRGPHEQYF.

The gene calls are TRBV29-1 and TRBJ2-3; D not certain. This CDR3 has 12 residues. V dropped 8 bases and J dropped 2 bases, with 11 bases sitting between them. Germline V gene lookup returns CDR1 SQVTM and CDR2 ANQGSEA. As DNA, the CDR3 is TGCAGCTTTCTGACCTTCACAGATACGCAGTATTTT. This encodes CSFLTFTDTQYF.

On this clone itself: The same CDR3 also results from other DNA sequences found in this sample. V is TRBV5-1 and J is TRBJ1-1, with no clear D. This CDR3 is 15 amino acids long. CDR1 is SGHRS, CDR2 YFSETQ, per germline. Trimming stripped 0 bases from V and 1 base from J, with 10 bases between. The CDR3 coding sequence is TGCGCCAGCAGCTTGGACGGTCGCCCGAACACTGAAGCTTTCTTT. Translating gives CASSLDGRPNTEAFF.

The gene calls are TRBV7-9 and TRBJ2-5; 7 bases match TRBD1. This CDR3 has 16 amino acids. CDR1 and CDR2 from the germline V gene are SEHNR and FQNEAQ (reference sequence). V shed 2 bases, J shed 4 bases, and the junction held 10 bases outside the gene matches. The CDR3 is CASSLTRQGRRETQYF. CDR3 nucleotide sequence: TGTGCCAGCAGCTTAACCCGACAGGGCAGGAGAGAGACCCAGTACTTC.

CDR3 protein: CASSPLGKEGEQYF. CDR3 in DNA: TGTGCCAGCAGCCCGCTGGGGAAAGAGGGCGAGCAGTACTTC. This chain connects TRBV14 to TRBJ2-7, with D tentatively TRBD2 (5 bases). In germline, CDR1 is SGHDN, CDR2 FVKESK. This CDR3 spans 14 amino acids. Trimming removed 4 bases at V and 6 bases at J, with 16 bases between.

The V call is TRBV10-3, the J call TRBJ1-1; D possibly corresponds to TRBD1 (5 bases). CDR3 size: 13 residues. CDR1 and CDR2 from the germline V gene are ENHRY and SYGVKD. V lost 6 bases, J lost 0 bases, and 8 bases lay in between. The CDR3 coding sequence is TGTGCCATCAGAATCAGGGTGAACACTGAAGCTTTCTTT. It encodes CAIRIRVNTEAFF.

The chain carries TRBV19 and TRBJ1-5, with no clear D. Trimming took off 1 base at V and 9 bases at J, with 16 bases between the two ends. CDR1 and CDR2 (germline): LNHDA, SQIVND (reference sequence). This CDR3 is 15 amino acids long. CDR3 region: CASSIGEYPGRPQHF. As DNA, the CDR3 is TGTGCCAGTAGTATAGGGGAATATCCCGGGCGGCCCCAGCATTTT.

In DNA form, the CDR3 reads TGTGCCAGCAGACCTGAGGACCGGAATGAGCAGTTCTTC. Translated, it gives CASRPEDRNEQFF. The chain recombines TRBV5-4 with TRBJ2-1; D remains unclear. V lost 5 bases and J lost 7, with 13 bases in between. Germline V gene data show CDR1 as SGHNT and CDR2 as YYREEE (reference sequence). This CDR3 spans 13 amino acids. The full variable domain, with the rest looked up from reference TRBV5-4 and TRBJ2-1, is ETGVTQSPTHLIKTRGQQVTLRCSSQSGHNTVSWYQQALGQGPQFIFQYYREEENGRGNFPPRFSGLQFPNYSSELNVNALELDDSALYLCASRPEDRNEQFFGPGTRLTVL.

V is TRBV6-5 and J is TRBJ2-2; D possibly corresponds to TRBD2 (5 bases). The V and J ends lost 8 bases and 2 bases respectively, with 12 bases between them. Germline CDR1 and CDR2: MNHEY and SVGAGI. The CDR3 has 14 residues. This CDR3 reads CASLSAVNTGELFF. CDR3 nucleotides: TGTGCCAGCCTCTCAGCGGTAAACACCGGGGAGCTGTTTTTT.

This rearrangement joins TRBV19 to TRBJ2-1; 8 bases are a match to TRBD2. The CDR3 runs to 15 residues. The germline CDR1 and CDR2 sequences are LNHDA and SQIVND (reference sequence). J gave up 5 bases and V 8 bases, and 11 bases lay outside the gene matches. The CDR3 sequence: CASQRSGSGHNEQFF. The DNA of the CDR3 is TGTGCCAGTCAGCGAAGCGGGAGTGGACACAATGAGCAGTTCTTC.

This clone was counted a few times. The rearrangement uses TRBV7-3 and TRBJ2-2; TRBD1 matches at 10 bases. From germline, CDR1 is SGHTA and CDR2 FQGTGA. Unmatched junction bases numbered 15, after V lost 1 base and J lost 4 bases. The CDR3 runs to 20 residues. The CDR3 DNA sequence: TGTGCCAGCAGCTTAAGACCGGGGACAGGGGATCGAGCGGGCACCGGGGAGCTGTTTTTT. Its protein is CASSLRPGTGDRAGTGELFF.

The CDR3 loop is CASSADGNLRGKLFF. The CDR3 DNA reads as TGTGCCAGCAGCGCGGACGGGAACCTCCGAGGAAAACTGTTTTTT. This chain connects TRBV7-9 to TRBJ1-4; D not certain. V lost 5 bases and J lost 10, with 20 bases in between. Germline V CDR1 and CDR2: SEHNR, FQNEAQ (reference sequence). This CDR3 contains 15 residues.

This clone was seen once. V is TRBV7-6 and J is TRBJ1-1, with 7 bases lining up with TRBD1. Germline assignment: CDR1 SGHVS and CDR2 FNYEAQ. With V trimmed by 4 bases and J by 7 bases, 6 bases remained unmatched. The CDR3 is made up of 13 amino acids. CDR3 sequence reads: CASSSTGRGEAFF. The CDR3 coding sequence is TGTGCCAGCAGCTCGACAGGGAGGGGTGAAGCTTTCTTT.

The CDR3 bases are TGTGCCAGCGGAGACGGCATATCTTACACTGAAGCTTTCTTT. Its translation is CASGDGISYTEAFF. The chain uses TRBV6-1 and TRBJ1-1; D unclear. This CDR3 has 14 amino acids. Between the trimmed V and J ends, which lost 8 bases and 3 bases, there was a span of 16 bases. Germline V gives CDR1 MNHNS, CDR2 SASEGT.

DNA for the CDR3: TGTGCCAGCAGCTTAGAACCGAACACTGAAGCTTTCTTT. Translating it yields CASSLEPNTEAFF. The V call is TRBV11-2, the J call TRBJ1-1; D is undetermined. Trimming cost V 0 bases and J 1 base, with 3 bases left between them. In germline, CDR1 is SGHAT, CDR2 FQNNGV. The CDR3 length is 13 residues.

This clone appeared a single time. This chain joins TRBV5-8 and TRBJ1-5; 8 nucleotides agree with TRBD1. V lost 4 bases, J lost 6 bases, and 9 bases stayed unmatched. CDR3 length equals 15 residues. Germline values: CDR1 SGHTS, CDR2 YDEGEE. This chain's CDR3 is CASSPGQVGVQPQHF. DNA for the CDR3: TGTGCCAGCAGCCCGGGACAGGTGGGAGTTCAGCCCCAGCATTTT.

This chain joins TRBV9 and TRBJ2-3; 7 bases match TRBD1. Trimming removed 0 bases from V and 2 bases from J; junction bases left unmatched: 9. CDR3 length: 17 residues. Germline V gives CDR1 SGDLS, CDR2 YYNGEE. CDR3: CASSVVPSTGHTDTQYF. The CDR3 DNA sequence: TGTGCCAGCAGCGTAGTCCCCTCGACAGGGCACACAGATACGCAGTATTTT.

The chain uses TRBV7-2 and TRBJ1-1; no clear D gene. Germline lookup yields CDR1 SGHTA and CDR2 FQGNSA. The CDR3 loop spans 14 amino acids. The ends were cut back, 3 bases at V and 0 bases at J, with 8 bases in the middle. CDR3 in amino acids: CASSLRVLNTEAFF. In DNA, the CDR3 is TGTGCCAGCAGCTTGAGGGTGTTGAACACTGAAGCTTTCTTT.

The chain recombines TRBV6-6 with TRBJ1-1; TRBD1 is a possible D gene (6 bases). The CDR3 has 14 amino acids. The germline gives CDR1 MNHNY, CDR2 SVGAGI (reference sequence). V lost 4 bases and J lost 1, with 10 bases in between. Written as DNA, the CDR3 is TGTGCCAGCAGTTTCGCACAGGGGAACACTGAAGCTTTCTTT. Protein product: CASSFAQGNTEAFF.

Points on this clone: One end of the junction is discordant with germline, which a read error may explain. This sample also contains other DNA sequences that code for the same CDR3. The rearrangement joins TRBV10-3 to TRBJ1-2; the match to TRBD1 covers 10 bases. CDR1 ENHRY and CDR2 SYGVKD come from the germline V gene. The CDR3 contains 14 residues. CDR3 sequence (DNA): TGTGCCATAAGTGGCACCGGGACAGGGGTCGGCTACACCTTC. It encodes CAISGTGTGVGYTF.